This T cell receptor (beta chain) is drawn from a study of shared clonotypes between healthy human individuals. The CDR3 sequence is 12 residues long. Germline CDR1 SGDLS, CDR2 YYNGEE. The germline V and J ends were trimmed by 0 bases and 12 bases, with 10 bases remaining between them. Sequencing used immunoSEQ multiplex PCR; TCRdb keeps in-frame clones, though not all of them. Here the sample spans roughly 2,000,000 clones, around 95% being singletons. CD8 cells classed as naive were CD45RO-negative and positively selected for CCR7, excluding terminally differentiated effector memory CD45RA+ cells. The donors, all of them Caucasian adults, lived in Nashville, Tennessee.

The receptor comes from a man in his late teens or twenties in good health. Some clones in this sample may be carry-over from other donors' samples. Sample: naive CD8+ T cells from PBMCs. The chain is built from TRBV9 and TRBJ2-1; D perhaps matches TRBD2 (5 bases). Written as DNA, the CDR3 is TGTGCCAGCAGCGTAGACGGGATTGGGCAGTTCTTC. Its protein is CASSVDGIGQFF.